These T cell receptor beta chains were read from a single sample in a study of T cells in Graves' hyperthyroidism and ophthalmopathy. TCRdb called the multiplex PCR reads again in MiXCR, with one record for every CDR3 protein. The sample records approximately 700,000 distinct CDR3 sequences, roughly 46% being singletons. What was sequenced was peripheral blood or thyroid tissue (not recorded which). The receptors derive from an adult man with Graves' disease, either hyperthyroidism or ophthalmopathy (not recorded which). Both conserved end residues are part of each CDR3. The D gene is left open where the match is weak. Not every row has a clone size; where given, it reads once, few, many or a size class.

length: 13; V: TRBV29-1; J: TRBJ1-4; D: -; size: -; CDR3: CSVTPRANEKLFF; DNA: TGCAGCGTCACCCCCCGGGCGAATGAAAAACTGTTTTTT
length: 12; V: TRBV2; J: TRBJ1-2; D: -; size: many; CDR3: CASIPDTYGYTF; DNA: TGTGCCAGCATACCAGACACCTATGGCTACACCTTC
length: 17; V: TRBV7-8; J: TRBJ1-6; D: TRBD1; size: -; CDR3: CASSLRFRTGANSPLHF; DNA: TGTGCCAGCAGCTTACGATTTCGGACAGGGGCGAATTCACCCCTCCACTTT
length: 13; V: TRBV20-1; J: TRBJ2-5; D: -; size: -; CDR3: CSATDNSQETQYF; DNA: TGCAGTGCTACGGACAATTCCCAAGAGACCCAGTACTTC
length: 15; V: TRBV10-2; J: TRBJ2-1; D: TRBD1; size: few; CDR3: CASSEYQGALDEQFF; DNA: TGCGCCAGCAGTGAGTACCAGGGGGCTCTGGATGAGCAGTTCTTC
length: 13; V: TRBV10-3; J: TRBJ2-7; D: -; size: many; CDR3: CAIRAGPSYEQYF; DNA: TGTGCCATCAGGGCGGGTCCCTCCTACGAGCAGTACTTC
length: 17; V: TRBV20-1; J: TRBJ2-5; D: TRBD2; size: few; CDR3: CSARGPLAGEYQETQYF; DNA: TGCAGTGCTAGAGGTCCACTAGCGGGGGAATACCAAGAGACCCAGTACTTC
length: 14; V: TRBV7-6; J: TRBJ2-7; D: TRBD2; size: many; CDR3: CASSFPAGGYEQYF; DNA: TGTGCCAGCAGCTTCCCAGCGGGAGGCTACGAGCAGTACTTC
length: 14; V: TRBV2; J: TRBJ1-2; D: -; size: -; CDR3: CASRSGGASYGYTF; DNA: TGTGCCAGCAGAAGCGGGGGCGCAAGCTATGGCTACACCTTC
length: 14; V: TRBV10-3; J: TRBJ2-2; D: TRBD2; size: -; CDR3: CAISEREGSGELFF; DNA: TGTGCCATCAGTGAAAGGGAGGGCTCCGGGGAGCTGTTTTTT
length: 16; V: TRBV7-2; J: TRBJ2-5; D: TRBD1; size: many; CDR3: CASSHGLRTGGETQYF; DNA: TGTGCCAGCAGCCATGGGCTCCGGACAGGGGGAGAGACCCAGTACTTC
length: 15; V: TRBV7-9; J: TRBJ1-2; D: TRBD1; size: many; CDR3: CASSGPTGLDYGYTF; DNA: TGTGCCAGCAGCGGTCCGACAGGGCTGGACTATGGCTACACCTTC
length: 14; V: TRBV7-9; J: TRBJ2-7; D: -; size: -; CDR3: CASGGNTGGDEQYF; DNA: TGTGCCAGTGGGGGGAATACTGGGGGCGACGAGCAGTACTTC
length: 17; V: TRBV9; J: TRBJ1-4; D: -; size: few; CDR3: CASSQGGAETTNEKLFF; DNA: TGTGCCAGCAGCCAAGGGGGGGCAGAGACAACTAATGAAAAACTGTTTTTT
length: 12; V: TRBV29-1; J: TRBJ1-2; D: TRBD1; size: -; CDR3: CSARTGIYGYTF; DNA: TGCAGCGCTCGGACAGGGATCTATGGCTACACCTTC
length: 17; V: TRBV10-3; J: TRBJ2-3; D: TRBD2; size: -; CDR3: CAISIGLAGSPGDTQYF; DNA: TGTGCCATCAGTATCGGACTAGCGGGAAGTCCTGGAGATACGCAGTATTTT
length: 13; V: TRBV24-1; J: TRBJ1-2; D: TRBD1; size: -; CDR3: CATSAFRGFGYTF; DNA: TGTGCCACCAGTGCCTTCAGGGGGTTTGGCTACACCTTC
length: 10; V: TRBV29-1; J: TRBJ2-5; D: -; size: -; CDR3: CSVVRGTQYF; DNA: TGCAGCGTTGTTCGCGGGACCCAGTACTTC
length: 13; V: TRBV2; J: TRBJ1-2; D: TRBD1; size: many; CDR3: CASSETGTYGYTF; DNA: TGTGCCAGCAGTGAGACAGGGACCTATGGCTACACCTTC
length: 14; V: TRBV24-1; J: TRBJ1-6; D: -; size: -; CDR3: CATSDTKQNSPLHF; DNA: TGTGCCACCAGTGACACTAAACAGAATTCACCCCTCCACTTT
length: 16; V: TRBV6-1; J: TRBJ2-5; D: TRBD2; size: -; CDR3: CASSYTAGGTQETQYF; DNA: TGTGCCAGCAGTTACACAGCGGGGGGGACTCAAGAGACCCAGTACTTC
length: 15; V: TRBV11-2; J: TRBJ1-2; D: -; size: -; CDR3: CASTLEGGGSFGYTF; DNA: TGTGCCAGCACCCTAGAGGGGGGGGGCTCGTTTGGCTACACCTTC
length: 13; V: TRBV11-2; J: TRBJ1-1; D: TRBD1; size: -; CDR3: CASSLEWDSEAFF; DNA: TGTGCCAGCAGCTTAGAATGGGACAGTGAAGCTTTCTTT
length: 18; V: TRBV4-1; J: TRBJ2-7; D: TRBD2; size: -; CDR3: CASSQVPGLAGGGYEQYF; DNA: TGCGCCAGCAGCCAAGTGCCGGGACTAGCGGGAGGTGGGTACGAGCAGTACTTC
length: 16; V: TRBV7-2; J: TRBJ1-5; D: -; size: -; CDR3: CASSLGTDPSNQPQHF; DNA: TGTGCCAGCAGCTTAGGAACAGACCCAAGCAATCAGCCCCAGCATTTT
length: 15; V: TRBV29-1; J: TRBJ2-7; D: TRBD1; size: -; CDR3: CASSVSLGGTYEQYF; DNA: TGTGCCAGCAGCGTCTCCCTAGGGGGCACCTACGAGCAGTACTTC
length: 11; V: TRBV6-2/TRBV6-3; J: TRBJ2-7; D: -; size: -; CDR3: CASGHTYEQYF; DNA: TGTGCCAGCGGCCACACCTACGAGCAGTACTTC
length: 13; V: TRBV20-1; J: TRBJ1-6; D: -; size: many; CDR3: CSASEGHRSPLHF; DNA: TGCAGTGCTAGTGAGGGACATCGTTCACCCCTCCACTTT
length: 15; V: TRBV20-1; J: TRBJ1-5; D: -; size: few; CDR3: CSARVGSPGNQPQHF; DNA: TGCAGTGCCCGGGTAGGGTCTCCGGGGAATCAGCCCCAGCATTTT
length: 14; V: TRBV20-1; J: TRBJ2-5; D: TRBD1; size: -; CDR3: CSARTGTIQETQYF; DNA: TGCAGTGCTAGGACAGGGACAATCCAAGAGACCCAGTACTTC
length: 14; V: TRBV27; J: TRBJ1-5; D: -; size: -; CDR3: CASRPPFEDQPQHF; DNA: TGTGCCAGCAGACCTCCCTTCGAGGATCAGCCCCAGCATTTT
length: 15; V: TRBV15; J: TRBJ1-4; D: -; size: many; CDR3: CATSSWGAVGEKLFF; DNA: TGTGCCACCAGCTCGTGGGGCGCCGTAGGGGAAAAACTGTTTTTT